This T cell receptor (beta chain) was recovered during a study of T cell responses to AZD1222 COVID-19 vaccine. Study-wide background: The analysis combined second doses at about 4 or about 12 weeks.

General study findings and limits: None of the repertoires were sampled until the peak T cell response had passed.

Notes on this clone: What it binds is not known.

Produced via immunoSEQ multiplex PCR; TCRdb's table is partial and in-frame only. The data show about 140,000 clones, 85% to 90% seen once. The CDR3 runs 15 residues. Trimming cost V 4 bases and J 2 bases; bases outside gene matches: 5. Germline V gene sequence: CDR1 SGDLS, CDR2 YYNGEE. This sequence was found in an adult in good health. The sequencing here drew on peripheral blood, taken on day 0 of AZD1222 vaccination. The chain links TRBV9 to TRBJ1-4; 7 bases align to TRBD1. CDR3 DNA: TGTGCCAGCAGCTCAACAGGGGCGACTAATGAAAAACTGTTTTTT. It encodes CASSSTGATNEKLFF.